The sequence of this T cell receptor (beta chain) was determined in a study of T cells in Graves' hyperthyroidism and ophthalmopathy. CDR3 length: 13 amino acids. In germline, CDR1 is SEHNR, CDR2 FQNEAQ (reference sequence). Trimming cost V 5 bases and J 2 bases, with 9 bases left between them. This clonotype occurred a few times. RNA transcripts gave rise to amplified TCR beta CDR3 regions. The study used the HTBI primer set for a first-round RT-PCR of the TCR CDR3. TCRdb re-analysed the multiplex PCR reads in MiXCR, keeping a single row per CDR3 protein. The table has roughly 500,000 distinct CDR3 sequences, 46% seen once.

This clonotype was sampled from an adult woman with Graves' disease, either hyperthyroidism or ophthalmopathy (not recorded which). The chain employs TRBV7-9 and TRBJ1-2; the D is unclear. The sample was peripheral blood or thyroid tissue (not recorded which). CDR3 nucleotide sequence: TGTGCCAGCAGCACCGACGACAACTATGGCTACACCTTC. Translation: CASSTDDNYGYTF.